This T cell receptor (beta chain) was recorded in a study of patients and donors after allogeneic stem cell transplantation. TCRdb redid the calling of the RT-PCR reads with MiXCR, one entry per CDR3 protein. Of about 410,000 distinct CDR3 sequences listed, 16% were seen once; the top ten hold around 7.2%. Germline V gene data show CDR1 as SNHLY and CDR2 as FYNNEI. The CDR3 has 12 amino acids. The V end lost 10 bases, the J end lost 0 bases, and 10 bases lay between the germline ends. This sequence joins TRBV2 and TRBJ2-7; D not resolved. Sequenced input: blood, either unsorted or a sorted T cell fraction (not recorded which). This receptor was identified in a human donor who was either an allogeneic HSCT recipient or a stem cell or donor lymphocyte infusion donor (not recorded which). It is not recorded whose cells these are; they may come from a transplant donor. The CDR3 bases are TGTGCCACCACATCGGGCTCCTACGAGCAGTACTTC. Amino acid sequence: CATTSGSYEQYF.